Each of the 27 T cell receptor beta chains below was sequenced from the same sample in a study of shared clonotypes between healthy human individuals (TCRdb year 2020). The library came from the immunoSEQ multiplex PCR assay. Entries here come from immuneACCESS through TCRdb and include only in-frame sequences with V and J called. Some clones fail to appear in such tables; in the studies checked, an unresolved V gene covers under half of the shortfall, and the cause of the remainder is unknown. This sample lists approximately 2.4 million clones; 95% were detected once. Clones ranked in the top ten supply around 0.13% of the sample. The sample consisted of naive CD4+ T cells sorted from blood. What the cell subset or site label conveys for this sample: CD45RA+ positively selected. These receptors were collected from a man aged 18 to 35 in good health.

The J gene is TRBJ2-3, the V gene TRBV4-3, with TRBD1 identical over 7 bases. The CDR3 runs 15 residues. Trimming at V came to 5 bases and at J to 1 base, leaving 6 bases not matched to a gene. Germline CDR1 and CDR2: LGHNA and YSLEER. DNA of the CDR3: TGCGCCAGCAGCTTAAGGGGGCATGGCACAGATACGCAGTATTTT. Translating gives CASSLRGHGTDTQYF.

This chain joins TRBV9 and TRBJ2-1, with 8 bases that match TRBD1. Per the germline V gene, CDR1 is SGDLS and CDR2 is YYNGEE. Trimming removed 1 base from V and 2 bases from J; junction bases left unmatched: 2. The CDR3 contains 15 residues. The CDR3 loop is CASSVSGQAYNEQFF. CDR3 sequence (DNA): TGTGCCAGCAGCGTATCGGGACAGGCCTACAATGAGCAGTTCTTC. The full variable domain, completed using reference TRBV9 and TRBJ2-1, is DSGVTQTPKHLITATGQRVTLRCSPRSGDLSVYWYQQSLDQGLQFLIQYYNGEERAKGNILERFSAQQFPDLHSELNLSSLELGDSALYFCASSVSGQAYNEQFFGPGTRLTVL.

Remarks on this clone: The same CDR3 also results from other DNA sequences found in this sample. The chain links TRBV18 to TRBJ2-7, with 8 bases matching TRBD2. This CDR3 contains 15 residues. J was trimmed by 1 base and V by 2 bases; bases with no gene match: 4. CDR1 is KGHSH and CDR2 is LQKENI in the germline V gene. CDR3 in amino acids: CASSPGSGGSYEQYF. In DNA form, the CDR3 reads TGTGCCAGCTCACCAGGCTCGGGAGGGTCCTACGAGCAGTACTTC.

The chain combines TRBV12-2 with TRBJ2-5; the D call TRBD1 from the table was never checked on the DNA. TRBV12-2 is reported as a pseudogene. This CDR3 contains 11 residues. In DNA form, the CDR3 reads TGTGCAAGTCGCTCAAAAGAGACCCAGTACTTC. As protein: CASRSKETQYF.

The chain recombines TRBV7-6 with TRBJ2-7; TRBD2 might be the D (6 bases). Germline V gene lookup returns CDR1 SGHVS and CDR2 FNYEAQ. V was cut by 5 bases and J by 3 bases, with 20 bases left in between. The CDR3 spans 16 residues. The CDR3: CASSRSGGQGGYEQYF. DNA for the CDR3: TGTGCCAGCAGCCGCTCTGGCGGGCAGGGAGGCTACGAGCAGTACTTC.

V gene TRBV5-4 combines with J gene TRBJ1-4; 7 positions agree with TRBD1. Germline V CDR1 and CDR2: SGHNT, YYREEE (reference sequence). This CDR3 has 15 amino acids. J gave up 7 bases and V 1 base, and 7 bases lay outside the gene matches. CDR3 nucleotide sequence: TGTGCCAGCAGCTTGTTTGGCAGGGGGGTTGAAAAACTGTTTTTT. This translates into CASSLFGRGVEKLFF.

The table lists this clone with a few counts. Different DNA sequences within this sample yield the same CDR3. The DNA for the CDR3 is TGTGCCAGCAGCAGAGGGGGTTCTGGAAACACCATATATTTT. This sequence encodes CASSRGGSGNTIYF. The chain is built from TRBV6-5 and TRBJ1-3; a weak D match, TRBD1 (6 bases). V dropped 6 bases and J dropped 1 base, with 10 bases sitting between them. Looked up from germline, CDR1 is MNHEY and CDR2 is SVGAGI. The CDR3 covers 14 residues.

The chain has TRBV5-1 and TRBJ1-6, with 7 bases aligning to TRBD1. CDR1 and CDR2 from the germline V gene are SGHRS and YFSETQ. This CDR3 region has 14 residues. Germline trimming cut 4 bases from V and 8 bases from J; bases unmatched to any gene: 6. The CDR3 is CASSAGQVDSPLHF. The CDR3 bases are TGCGCCAGCAGCGCCGGACAGGTCGATTCACCCCTCCACTTT. Full variable domain (outside the CDR3, taken from reference TRBV5-1 and TRBJ1-6): KAGVTQTPRYLIKTRGQQVTLSCSPISGHRSVSWYQQTPGQGLQFLFEYFSETQRNKGNFPGRFSGRQFSNSRSEMNVSTLELGDSALYLCASSAGQVDSPLHFGNGTRLTVT.

The chain uses TRBV7-3 and TRBJ2-3, with D perhaps TRBD2 (7 bases). CDR1 and CDR2 from the germline V gene are SGHTA and FQGTGA. With 1 base removed from V and 7 bases from J, the gap between germline ends came to 15 bases. CDR3 length: 15 residues. This CDR3 reads CASSLNGGPGNTQYF. CDR3 nucleotide sequence: TGTGCCAGCAGCTTAAACGGGGGGCCGGGAAATACGCAGTATTTT. Variable domain in full (rest from reference TRBV7-3 and TRBJ2-3): GAGVSQTPSNKVTEKGKYVELRCDPISGHTALYWYRQSLGQGPEFLIYFQGTGAADDSGLPNDRFFAVRPEGSVSTLKIQRTERGDSAVYLCASSLNGGPGNTQYFGPGTRLTVL.

As regards this clone: This sample also contains other DNA sequences that code for the same CDR3. This chain uses TRBV28 with TRBJ2-1; TRBD2 is a possible D gene (5 bases). CDR1 is MDHEN and CDR2 is SYDVKM in the germline V gene. The CDR3 covers 16 residues. V was trimmed by 4 bases and J by 0 bases, leaving 13 bases between them. The CDR3 here is CASSSSGGPSYNEQFF. The CDR3 DNA sequence: TGTGCCAGCAGTTCCTCCGGAGGCCCCTCCTACAATGAGCAGTTCTTC.

Comment on this clone: The junction does not match germline at one end; this may be a read error. V usage is TRBV7-7 and J usage is TRBJ2-3; 7 nucleotides match TRBD2. Germline CDR1 is SSHAT and CDR2 is FNYEAQ (reference sequence). This CDR3 has 14 amino acids. The CDR3 reads CASSPSGSTDTQYF. The CDR3 coding sequence is TGTGCTAGCAGCCCTAGCGGAAGCACAGATACGCAGTATTTT.

The gene calls are TRBV5-4 and TRBJ2-7, with unresolved D. Trimming took off 4 bases at V and 6 bases at J, with 8 bases between the two ends. CDR1 is SGHNT, CDR2 YYREEE, per germline (reference sequence). The CDR3 spans 11 residues. CDR3 residues: CASSATGEQYF. CDR3 nucleotides: TGTGCCAGCAGCGCCACGGGCGAGCAGTACTTC.

This clone was observed once. Other DNA sequences in this specimen translate into the identical CDR3. This chain connects TRBV19 to TRBJ1-4, with D maybe TRBD1 (5 bases). This CDR3 region has 15 residues. Between the trimmed V and J ends, which lost 6 bases and 0 bases, there was a span of 11 bases. CDR1 LNHDA and CDR2 SQIVND come from the germline V gene (reference sequence). The CDR3 reads CASRRQGATNEKLFF. The CDR3 bases are TGTGCCAGTAGACGCCAGGGCGCAACTAATGAAAAACTGTTTTTT.

V usage is TRBV30 and J usage is TRBJ2-5; TRBD2 might be the D (5 bases). From germline, CDR1 is GTSNPN and CDR2 SVGIG (reference sequence). This CDR3 is 14 amino acids long. Trimming stripped 3 bases from V and 5 bases from J, with 16 bases between. For the CDR3, the DNA is TGTGCCTGGAGGGGAGCGGAGACGGGGGAGACCCAGTACTTC. This translates into CAWRGAETGETQYF.

This chain uses TRBV7-9 with TRBJ1-1; D gene uncertain. Germline V gene data show CDR1 as SEHNR and CDR2 as FQNEAQ (reference sequence). This CDR3 is 13 amino acids long. The germline V and J ends were trimmed by 4 bases and 3 bases, with 9 bases remaining between them. The CDR3 DNA sequence: TGTGCCAGCAGCTCCGGCGGATACACTGAAGCTTTCTTT. Translated: CASSSGGYTEAFF.

The chain links TRBV4-1 to TRBJ1-5, with D unclear. The V gene's germline CDR1 is MGHRA and CDR2 YSYEKL. This CDR3 spans 18 amino acids. Trimming removed 1 base from V and 6 bases from J, with 22 bases in between. This CDR3 is CASSQGGPLGSSRQPQHF. CDR3 DNA sequence: TGCGCCAGCAGCCAAGGAGGACCTCTCGGAAGTTCTCGTCAGCCCCAGCATTTT.

This clone was found a few times. The chain carries TRBV30 and TRBJ2-7; 9 positions agree with TRBD2. Per the germline V gene, CDR1 is GTSNPN and CDR2 is SVGIG (reference sequence). The ends lost 2 bases at V and 2 bases at J; junction bases unmatched: 25. The CDR3 totals 21 residues. In nucleotides, the CDR3 is TGTGCCTGGAGTACCCCCTTCGAGGGCTTAGCGGGGGCCTCCGATACCTACGAGCAGTACTTC. Translated, it gives CAWSTPFEGLAGASDTYEQYF.

This clone showed up just once. A junction boundary mismatches the germline segment, possibly from a read error. This rearrangement joins TRBV7-9 to TRBJ1-3; D may be TRBD1 (5 bases). Germline V lookup: CDR1 SEHNR, CDR2 FQNEAQ (reference sequence). The CDR3 has 13 amino acids. The CDR3: CASRSTTDRPLDF. The CDR3 nucleotides are TGTGCCAGCAGAAGTACAACCGACAGACCCTTGGATTTT.

This rearrangement joins TRBV28 to TRBJ2-3; tentative D call: TRBD1 (5 bases). Germline V gene data show CDR1 as MDHEN and CDR2 as SYDVKM. This CDR3 comprises 15 residues. Trimming left V 3 bases short and J 1 base short, with 11 bases between. The CDR3 DNA sequence: TGTGCCAGCAGTTTGAGAAAAGGGGGCACAGATACGCAGTATTTT. Residues: CASSLRKGGTDTQYF.

The chain is built from TRBV14 and TRBJ2-2; unclear D gene. Germline lookup yields CDR1 SGHDN and CDR2 FVKESK. This CDR3 has 14 amino acids. Trimming left V 4 bases short and J 5 bases short, with 11 bases between. The CDR3, as DNA: TGTGCCAGCAGCCCCCGTCGAGGTACCGGGGAGCTGTTTTTT. Translation gives CASSPRRGTGELFF.

The count of this clone is one. Other nucleotide sequences in the sample specify the same CDR3. The chain combines TRBV6-5 with TRBJ2-6; perhaps TRBD1 as D (5 bases). Trimming removed 4 bases at V and 1 base at J, with 8 bases between. The CDR3 extends over 15 amino acids. Germline CDR1 is MNHEY and CDR2 is SVGAGI. CDR3 sequence reads: CASSSGFSGANVLTF. In DNA, the CDR3 is TGTGCCAGCAGTTCAGGGTTTTCTGGGGCCAACGTCCTGACTTTC.

This chain joins TRBV6-1 and TRBJ2-7; 10 bases line up with TRBD1. This CDR3 comprises 15 residues. Germline V CDR1 and CDR2: MNHNS, SASEGT. J lost 3 bases, V lost 3 bases, and 5 bases had no gene match. CDR3 residues: CASSDWGQGNYEQYF. In DNA, the CDR3 is TGTGCCAGCAGTGATTGGGGACAGGGGAACTACGAGCAGTACTTC.

The rearrangement uses TRBV6-4 and TRBJ1-5; the D is unclear. The V end was cut by 5 bases, the J end by 0 bases, with 14 bases between. The CDR3 covers 16 residues. Germline CDR1 and CDR2: MRHNA and SNTAGT. As DNA, the CDR3 is TGTGCCAGCAGTTCCGACAAGCCGTATAGCAATCAGCCCCAGCATTTT. This translates into CASSSDKPYSNQPQHF.

The CDR3 sequence is CASSLAGGRETQYF. The CDR3 DNA reads TGCGCCAGCAGCTTAGCGGGGGGTCGGGAGACCCAGTACTTC. The rearrangement uses TRBV4-1 and TRBJ2-5; 10 positions match TRBD2. Germline V lookup: CDR1 MGHRA, CDR2 YSYEKL. Unmatched junction bases numbered 5, after V lost 5 bases and J lost 5 bases. The CDR3 loop spans 14 amino acids.

This chain links TRBV7-8 with TRBJ2-2; D not resolved. From germline, CDR1 is SGHVS and CDR2 FQNEAQ. CDR3 length: 18 amino acids. Trimming pared 2 bases from V and 4 bases from J, leaving 20 bases between. DNA of the CDR3: TGTGCCAGCAGCTTAAGTTCGGGCGGCCTAGACGGCACCGGGGAGCTGTTTTTT. Amino acids: CASSLSSGGLDGTGELFF.

The chain couples TRBV7-8 to TRBJ1-3; no clear D. The V end was cut by 8 bases, the J end by 0 bases, with 8 bases between. The CDR3 has 13 amino acids. The germline gives CDR1 SGHVS, CDR2 FQNEAQ. The CDR3 region is CASGWASGNTIYF. The CDR3 coding sequence is TGTGCCAGCGGTTGGGCCTCTGGAAACACCATATATTTT.

Notes on this clone: This may stem from a read error, because a much larger clone lies one nucleotide away. Here the CDR3 DNA reads TGTGCCAGCAGCTTAGGGTCAAATACGCAGTATTTT. This codes for CASSLGSNTQYF. The chain has TRBV11-2 and TRBJ2-3; unclear D gene. The germline CDR1 and CDR2 sequences are SGHAT and FQNNGV. The CDR3 is 12 amino acids. V lost 1 base and J 7 bases, leaving 6 bases between the germline ends.